A single TCR beta chain is shown here with its context. With 60 Vbeta and 13 Jbeta primers, the PCR was carried out. The table came from immunoSEQ multiplex PCR; TCRdb's copy has only in-frame clones and leaves some out. Among 80,000 or so clones listed, approximately 78% were seen once. The V and J ends lost 2 bases and 2 bases, in that order; junction bases with no gene match: 9. This CDR3 is built from 16 residues. Germline CDR1 MNHEY, CDR2 SVGAGI. The data stem from a study of cytomegalovirus exposure and HLA in healthy donors. Sample: PBMCs. This TCR came from a man aged 35 to 55 in good health and CMV-seronegative. V is TRBV6-5 and J is TRBJ2-7, with 7 bases lining up with TRBD2. The CDR3 nucleotides read TGTGCCAGCAGTTACGCGTGGGGGGGTGGCACCTACGAGCAGTACTTC. Translating it yields CASSYAWGGGTYEQYF.